A single T cell receptor beta chain is shown here with its context. Its target antigen remains unknown. No quality values exist for individual bases; no much larger clone is one base distant. The data stem from a study of T cell responses to AZD1222 COVID-19 vaccine (dated by TCRdb to the early 2020s). Turning to the overall study: AZD1222 recipients with second doses at about 4 weeks or about 12 weeks were pooled, because spike-specific TCR depth and breadth did not differ between schedules. Trial participants were enrolled into age subgroups of 18-55, 56-69 and 70-plus years, which contained approximately 150, 28 and 58 TCR-sequenced participants, respectively. A total of 233 trial participants underwent TCR sequencing, of whom 207 had received two doses of AZD1222 and around 26 had received two doses of the MenACWY control vaccine.

Interpreted using the paper, the time point label stands for: baseline before first vaccination. Samples from vaccinated people were obtained from the UK trials COV001 and COV002, which included a single-blind randomized controlled phase 2/3 trial of AZD1222 (ChAdOx1 nCoV-19) in healthy adults. For TCRbeta chain sequencing, PBMC samples were collected from trial participants at day 0 and at day 28 after the second dose. The CDR3 regions of human TCRbeta chains were analyzed by immunosequencing. The published analysis was carried out like this. Repertoire TCRs were checked for matches against a reference library of SARS-CoV-2-specific TCRs that had been generated using the MIRA antigen-specificity platform. Breadth meant the fraction of unique TCRs that were SARS-CoV-2-associated, whereas depth meant the fraction of total T cells that were SARS-CoV-2-associated. Using the MIRA data, each spike-specific TCR was assigned both to the spike region to which the TCR was reactive and to a CD4 or CD8 class. Log10-transformed breadth and depth values were compared by one-way ANOVA with Sidak's multiple comparisons tests. TCRdb obtained this table from immuneACCESS and retained in-frame rearrangements with V and J assigned. These tables miss some clones; where compared with another copy, unresolved V genes account for less than half of the shortfall, and the remainder is unexplained. That table supplies the V and J calls and clone size; D and trimming were determined from the DNA. This sample lists around 100,000 clones; about 92% were detected once. 4% to 5.5% of the sample comes from the top ten.

Including cysteine and phenylalanine, the CDR3 has 13 amino acids. Left in the record is the CDR3 DNA by itself, 39 bases read in frame from the first base. Deletion took 7 bases off V and 3 bases off J, with a span of 13 bases between the germline ends. The paper as a whole reports these results and caveats: Spike-specific TCR breadth and depth rose significantly after two AZD1222 doses compared with day 0 and with MenACWY recipients. Epitopes outside the regions mutated in the B.1.351 and B.1.1.7 variants were reportedly recognized by nearly half of the unique spike-specific TCRs. Only six AZD1222 recipients were SARS-CoV-2 seropositive at baseline, limiting conclusions about previously exposed vaccinees. Participants were mostly white British, with more females than males. The authors suggested clonal diversity may have been underestimated. In the small 56-69-year group, the increase in depth fell short of significance, most likely because of low power. Because no day 14 peak-response samples were available, the repertoires could be characterized only after the peak T cell response. The whole spike protein was spanned by vaccine-associated CD4 TCRs, and dominant responses were seen in regions 160-218 and 743-854.

The chain employs TRBV12-3 or TRBV12-4 and TRBJ2-7; TRBD1 is a possible D gene, resting on 6 matching bases. The source is an adult in good health. Sequencing used peripheral blood, obtained on day 0 of AZD1222 vaccination. CDR3 protein: CASTPEQGYEQYF. The DNA sequence is given as TGTGCCAGCACCCCTGAACAGGGCTACGAGCAGTACTTC.